What follows are 13 T cell receptor beta chains derived from one specimen sequenced in a study of human T cells and chemical hapten exposure. TCRdb re-derived calls from the RACE reads in MiXCR, one entry per CDR3 protein. The repertoire includes under 50,000 distinct CDR3 sequences, 7.5% to 8% of them detected once, and 1% to 1.5% sits in the top ten. Time point denoted: pre-sensitization, week 0. Sample treatment: therapeutic diphenylcyclopropenone sensitization with weekly scalp DPC. The sample consisted of whole blood, taken in connection with sensitization to the hapten diphenylcyclopropenone (DPC). All receptors derive from a woman in her forties or fifties with alopecia areata. Some clones in this sample may be carry-over from other donors' samples.

In its sample, this clonotype was seen many times. V gene TRBV7-8 combines with J gene TRBJ2-3; TRBD1 is a possible D gene (5 bases). The germline gives CDR1 SGHVS, CDR2 FQNEAQ. This CDR3 is built from 17 residues. V lost 7 bases and J 1 base, leaving 21 bases between the germline ends. The CDR3 DNA follows: TGTGCCAGCACCCTTAGGGTCCAGGGTTATGGCACAGATACGCAGTATTTT. Encoded protein: CASTLRVQGYGTDTQYF.

The chain recombines TRBV20-1 with TRBJ1-1; D gene ambiguous. This CDR3 has 13 amino acids. V was cut by 1 base and J by 3 bases, with 9 bases left in between. In germline, CDR1 is DFQATT, CDR2 SNEGSKA (reference sequence). CDR3 amino acids: CSARVPGHTEAFF. In DNA form, the CDR3 reads TGCAGTGCTAGAGTTCCAGGTCACACTGAAGCTTTCTTT.

The chain uses TRBV20-1 and TRBJ1-1; D gene ambiguous. The length of the CDR3 is 13 residues. The V gene lost 3 bases and the J gene lost 1 base, with 9 bases spanning the gap. Looked up from germline, CDR1 is DFQATT and CDR2 is SNEGSKA (reference sequence). The CDR3 loop is CSARRTKNTEAFF. The CDR3 DNA follows: TGCAGTGCTAGGCGGACGAAGAACACTGAAGCTTTCTTT.

As regards this clonotype: Compared with germline, one end of the junction differs, possibly owing to a read error. V and J are TRBV5-1 and TRBJ2-7, with 9 bases identical to TRBD2. Germline CDR1 and CDR2: SGHRS and YFSETQ. CDR3 length: 13 amino acids. The CDR3 is CASSFSTSGPEDF. CDR3 bases: TGCGCCAGCAGCTTTTCCACTAGCGGGCCAGAGGACTTC.

This clonotype came up many times. This chain uses TRBV7-9 with TRBJ1-5, with 11 bases fitting TRBD1. Germline V gene sequence: CDR1 SEHNR, CDR2 FQNEAQ (reference sequence). The ends lost 1 base at V and 7 bases at J; junction bases unmatched: 6. The CDR3 has 16 amino acids. CDR3 coding DNA: TGTGCCAGCAGCTTAGTAATTGGGACAGGGGGACAGCCCCAGCATTTT. Protein: CASSLVIGTGGQPQHF.

This clonotype has ten or more counts. The rearrangement links TRBV28 to TRBJ2-4, with 7 bases that match TRBD1. Unmatched junction bases numbered 8, after V lost 10 bases and J lost 8 bases. Germline values: CDR1 MDHEN, CDR2 SYDVKM. This CDR3 is 12 amino acids long. The CDR3 coding sequence is TGTGCCACCCGACAGGGCAGACACATTCAGTACTTC. It codes for CATRQGRHIQYF.

This clonotype was counted ten times or more. This rearrangement joins TRBV6-2 or TRBV6-3 to TRBJ2-7; perhaps TRBD1 as D (6 bases). The CDR3 has 14 residues. Trimming pared 7 bases from V and 1 base from J, leaving 14 bases between. Germline CDR1 MNHEY, CDR2 SVGEGT. The CDR3 loop reads CASTSRDKSYEQYF. The CDR3, as DNA: TGTGCCAGCACTTCCCGGGACAAATCCTACGAGCAGTACTTC.

The rearrangement links TRBV18 to TRBJ2-7; perhaps D is TRBD1 or TRBD2 (5 bases each). There are 13 residues in the CDR3. V shed 2 bases and J shed 6 bases, with 11 bases lying between them. Per the germline V gene, CDR1 is KGHSH and CDR2 is LQKENI. CDR3 amino acids: CASSPWSGTEQYF. Here the CDR3 DNA reads TGTGCCAGCTCACCATGGTCCGGGACCGAGCAGTACTTC.

This clonotype has at least ten counts. V and J are TRBV12-3 or TRBV12-4 and TRBJ2-4; weak D call: TRBD1 (6 bases). The CDR3 is made up of 11 amino acids. V lost 4 bases and J 11 bases, leaving 9 bases between the germline ends. In DNA form, the CDR3 reads TGTGCCAGCAGTTCACAGGGACTTCAGTACTTC. Translating gives CASSSQGLQYF.

The sample holds many counts of this clonotype. The chain recombines TRBV7-3 with TRBJ2-1, with 9 bases lining up with TRBD2. Germline CDR1 reads SGHTA; CDR2 reads FQGTGA. V was clipped by 6 bases and J by 2 bases; unmatched bases: 11. This CDR3 has 17 amino acids. The CDR3 DNA reads as TGTGCCAGCAGACCGAGCGGCGGGAGGGGGACCTACAATGAGCAGTTCTTC. Translating gives CASRPSGGRGTYNEQFF.

The sample holds many counts of this clonotype. V and J are TRBV10-3 and TRBJ2-3, with 8 positions matching TRBD2. Trimming cost V 2 bases and J 2 bases; bases outside gene matches: 3. This CDR3 is built from 15 residues. Germline-derived CDR1 and CDR2 are ENHRY and SYGVKD. The CDR3 protein is CAISETGGPTDTQYF. The CDR3, as DNA: TGTGCCATCAGTGAGACGGGAGGGCCCACAGATACGCAGTATTTT.

The table lists this clonotype with many counts. The V and J genes are TRBV6-2 or TRBV6-3 and TRBJ2-1, with 12 bases that match TRBD2. CDR1 and CDR2 (germline): MNHEY, SVGEGT. The CDR3 is 13 amino acids. The junction had 9 bases not matched to a gene; V was cut back by 5 bases and J by 16 bases. In DNA, the CDR3 is TGTGCCAGCAGTACGACTAGCGGGAGCTCATTTTTCTTC. Its protein product is CASSTTSGSSFFF.

There are many counts of this clonotype. The rearrangement joins TRBV11-2 to TRBJ2-5; D is uncertain. CDR1 is SGHAT, CDR2 FQNNGV, per germline. There are 15 residues in the CDR3. The ends were cut back, 8 bases at V and 5 bases at J, with 21 bases in the middle. The CDR3 protein is CASATGPISTETQYF. The CDR3 nucleotides read TGTGCCAGCGCGACCGGGCCCATATCAACGGAGACCCAGTACTTC.